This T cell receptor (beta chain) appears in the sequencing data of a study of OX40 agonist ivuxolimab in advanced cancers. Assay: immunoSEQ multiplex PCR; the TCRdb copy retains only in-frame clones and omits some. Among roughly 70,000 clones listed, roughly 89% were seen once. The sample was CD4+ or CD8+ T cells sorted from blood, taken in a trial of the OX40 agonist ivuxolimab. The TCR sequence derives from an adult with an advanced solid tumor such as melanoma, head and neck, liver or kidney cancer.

CDR3 protein: CASSEGIRGQTSRQYF. CDR3 in DNA: TGTGCCAGCAGTGAAGGAATCAGGGGCCAGACCTCCAGGCAGTACTTC. This chain links TRBV6-1 with TRBJ2-7; D might be TRBD1 (6 bases). This CDR3 region has 16 residues. CDR1 is MNHNS and CDR2 is SASEGT in the germline V gene. Between the trimmed V and J ends, which lost 1 base and 9 bases, there was a span of 22 bases.